This paragraph reports one T cell receptor beta chain. The data originate from a study of T cell changes during pregnancy in multiple sclerosis. Trimming left V 3 bases short and J 0 bases short, with 7 bases between. CDR3 length: 15 amino acids. Germline CDR1 is SGDLS and CDR2 is YYNGEE. Sequencing was performed with immunoSEQ multiplex PCR; in TCRdb, only in-frame clones are kept and a portion is missing. The data show just under 40,000 clones, about nine tenths seen once. The sample consisted of CD4+ T cells from peripheral blood mononuclear cells, taken in the first trimester of pregnancy. This chain uses TRBV9 with TRBJ2-6; D remains unclear. The origin of this receptor is a female donor in good health, enrolled as a control in a pregnancy study. The DNA for the CDR3 is TGTGCCAGCAGCGACCTCAGCTCTGGGGCCAACGTCCTGACTTTC. Encoded protein: CASSDLSSGANVLTF.